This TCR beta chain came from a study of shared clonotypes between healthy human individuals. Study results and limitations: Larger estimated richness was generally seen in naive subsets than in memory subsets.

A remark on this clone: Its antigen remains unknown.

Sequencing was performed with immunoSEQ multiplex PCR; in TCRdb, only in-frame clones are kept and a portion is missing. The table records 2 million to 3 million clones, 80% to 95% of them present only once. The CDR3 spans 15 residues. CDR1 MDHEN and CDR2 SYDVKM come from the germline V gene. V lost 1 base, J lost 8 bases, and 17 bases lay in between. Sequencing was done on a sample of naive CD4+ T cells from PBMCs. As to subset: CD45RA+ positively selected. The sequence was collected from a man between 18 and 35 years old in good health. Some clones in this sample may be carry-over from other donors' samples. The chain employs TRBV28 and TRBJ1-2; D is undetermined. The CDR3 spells CASSLSVRGRGGYTF. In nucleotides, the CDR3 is TGTGCCAGCAGTTTATCAGTCCGGGGTAGAGGAGGCTACACCTTC.